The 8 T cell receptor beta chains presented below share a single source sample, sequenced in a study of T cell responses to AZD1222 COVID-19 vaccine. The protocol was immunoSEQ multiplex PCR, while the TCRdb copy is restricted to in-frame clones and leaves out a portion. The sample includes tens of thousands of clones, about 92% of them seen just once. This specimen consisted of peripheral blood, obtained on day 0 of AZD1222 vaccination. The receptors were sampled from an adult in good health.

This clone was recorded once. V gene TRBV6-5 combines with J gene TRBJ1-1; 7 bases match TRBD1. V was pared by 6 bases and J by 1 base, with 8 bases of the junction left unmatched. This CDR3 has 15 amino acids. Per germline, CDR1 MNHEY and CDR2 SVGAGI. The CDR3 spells CASSRQGRANTEAFF. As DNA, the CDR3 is TGTGCCAGCAGCCGACAGGGCCGTGCGAACACTGAAGCTTTCTTT.

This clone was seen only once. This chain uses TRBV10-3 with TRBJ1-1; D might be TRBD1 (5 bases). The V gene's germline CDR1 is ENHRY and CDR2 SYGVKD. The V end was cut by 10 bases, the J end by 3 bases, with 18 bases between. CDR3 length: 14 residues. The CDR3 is CATYPGTDYTEAFF. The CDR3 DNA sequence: TGTGCCACCTACCCCGGGACGGATTACACTGAAGCTTTCTTT.

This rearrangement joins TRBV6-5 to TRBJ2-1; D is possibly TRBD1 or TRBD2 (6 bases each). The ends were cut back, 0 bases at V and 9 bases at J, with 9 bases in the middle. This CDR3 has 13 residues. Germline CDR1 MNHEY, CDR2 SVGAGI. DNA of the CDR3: TGTGCCAGCAGTTACTCGGGGGGCGGTGAGCAGTTCTTC. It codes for CASSYSGGGEQFF.

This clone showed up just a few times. The CDR3 loop reads CASSQDRLAGAEQFF. The CDR3 DNA reads as TGTGCCAGCAGCCAAGATCGGCTAGCGGGGGCCGAGCAGTTCTTC. The rearrangement links TRBV14 to TRBJ2-1; the match to TRBD2 covers 10 bases. J was trimmed by 10 bases and V by 0 bases; bases with no gene match: 6. Germline-derived CDR1 and CDR2 are SGHDN and FVKESK. The CDR3 loop spans 15 amino acids.

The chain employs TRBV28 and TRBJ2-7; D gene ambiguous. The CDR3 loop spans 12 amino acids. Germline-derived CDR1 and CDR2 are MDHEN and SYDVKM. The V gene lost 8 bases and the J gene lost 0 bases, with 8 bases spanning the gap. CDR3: CASLTYSYEQYF. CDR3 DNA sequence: TGTGCCAGCCTGACTTACTCCTACGAGCAGTACTTC.

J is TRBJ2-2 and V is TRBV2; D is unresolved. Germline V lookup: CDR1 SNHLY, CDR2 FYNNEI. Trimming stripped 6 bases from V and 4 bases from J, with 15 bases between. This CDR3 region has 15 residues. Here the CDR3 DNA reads TGTGCCAGCAGCCAACCCCTAGGCTTCACCGGGGAGCTGTTTTTT. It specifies CASSQPLGFTGELFF. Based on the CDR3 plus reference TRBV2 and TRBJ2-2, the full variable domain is EPEVTQTPSHQVTQMGQEVILRCVPISNHLYFYWYRQILGQKVEFLVSFYNNEISEKSEIFDDQFSVERPDGSNFTLKIRSTKLEDSAMYFCASSQPLGFTGELFFGEGSRLTVL.

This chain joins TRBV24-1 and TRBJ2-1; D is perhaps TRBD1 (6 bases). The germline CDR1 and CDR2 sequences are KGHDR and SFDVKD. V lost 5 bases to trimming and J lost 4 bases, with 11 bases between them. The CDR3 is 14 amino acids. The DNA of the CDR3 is TGTGCCACCAGTGCTCGGGACAAATACAATGAGCAGTTCTTC. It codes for CATSARDKYNEQFF.

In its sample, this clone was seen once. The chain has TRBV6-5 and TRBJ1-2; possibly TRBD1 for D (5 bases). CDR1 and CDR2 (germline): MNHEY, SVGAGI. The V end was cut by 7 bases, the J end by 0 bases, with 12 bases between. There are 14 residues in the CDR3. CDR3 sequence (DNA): TGTGCCAGCACCCAGGGTCCCTCTAACTATGGCTACACCTTC. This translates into CASTQGPSNYGYTF.